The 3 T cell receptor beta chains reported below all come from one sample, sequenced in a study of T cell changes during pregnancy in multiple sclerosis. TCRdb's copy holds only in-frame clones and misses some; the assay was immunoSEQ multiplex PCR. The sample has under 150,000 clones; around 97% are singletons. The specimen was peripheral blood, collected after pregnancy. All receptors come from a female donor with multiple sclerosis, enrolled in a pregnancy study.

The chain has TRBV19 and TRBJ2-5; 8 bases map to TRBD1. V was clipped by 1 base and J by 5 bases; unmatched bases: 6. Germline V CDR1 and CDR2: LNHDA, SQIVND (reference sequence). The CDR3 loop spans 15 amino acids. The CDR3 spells CASSIAAGGFETQYF. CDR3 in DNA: TGTGCCAGTAGTATAGCGGCAGGGGGCTTTGAGACCCAGTACTTC.

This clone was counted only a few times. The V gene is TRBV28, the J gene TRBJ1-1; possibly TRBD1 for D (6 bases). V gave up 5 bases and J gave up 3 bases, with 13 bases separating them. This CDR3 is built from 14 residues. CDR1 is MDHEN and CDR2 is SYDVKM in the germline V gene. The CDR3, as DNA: TGTGCCAGCAGTCCGAGGGGGATGGACACTGAAGCTTTCTTT. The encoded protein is CASSPRGMDTEAFF.

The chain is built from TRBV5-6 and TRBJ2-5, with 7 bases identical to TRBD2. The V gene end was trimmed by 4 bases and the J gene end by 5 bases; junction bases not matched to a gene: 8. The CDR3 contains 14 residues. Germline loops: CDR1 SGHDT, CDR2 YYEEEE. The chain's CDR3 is CASSPWGGTETQYF. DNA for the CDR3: TGTGCCAGCAGCCCCTGGGGGGGAACGGAGACCCAGTACTTC.